A single sample is the source of the 23 T cell receptor beta chains below, sequenced in a study of T cell repertoires in cytomegalovirus infection. TCRdb called the reads again in MiXCR, with one record for every CDR3 protein. The sample carries some 180,000 distinct CDR3 sequences, 9.5% recorded once. Sequencing was carried out using PBMCs. These receptors were obtained from a human donor in good health (CMV status not recorded). Some clones in this sample may be carry-over from other donors' samples.

On this clonotype: This may come from a read error, since a much larger clone is one base off. The rearrangement links TRBV7-2 to TRBJ1-4, with 7 bases lining up with TRBD1. The CDR3 is made up of 16 amino acids. The germline gives CDR1 SGHTA, CDR2 FQGNSA. DNA for the CDR3: TGTGCCAGCAGCTTACCTTCAGAGGGGGCTAATGAAAAACTGGTTTTT. This codes for CASSLPSEGANEKLVF. Combining the CDR3 with reference TRBV7-2 and TRBJ1-4 gives the whole variable domain GAGVSQSPSNKVTEKGKDVELRCDPISGHTALYWYRQSLGQGLEFLIYFQGNSAPDKSGLPSDRFSAERTGGSVSTLTIQRTQQEDSAVYLCASSLPSEGANEKLVFGSGTQLSVL.

A few counts support this clonotype. The chain links TRBV6-1 to TRBJ2-1, with D possibly TRBD2 on 6 matching bases. V was trimmed by 6 bases and J by 11 bases, leaving 14 bases between them. Looked up from germline, CDR1 is MNHNS and CDR2 is SASEGT. This CDR3 has 12 residues. The CDR3 loop is CASRAGTPKQFF. The CDR3 nucleotides are TGTGCCAGCAGAGCCGGGACTCCGAAGCAGTTCTTC.

This chain uses TRBV6-2 or TRBV6-3 with TRBJ2-1, with TRBD2 matching 8 bases. Germline CDR1 is MNHEY and CDR2 is SVGEGT. The CDR3 contains 16 residues. V gave up 6 bases and J gave up 0 bases; unmatched junction bases: 7. The CDR3 loop is CASRTIAGSSYNEQFF. The CDR3 bases are TGTGCCAGCAGGACAATAGCGGGAAGCTCCTACAATGAGCAGTTCTTC.

The J gene is TRBJ2-3, the V gene TRBV27, with 10 bases lining up with TRBD1. V lost 10 bases, J lost 2 bases, and 9 bases stayed unmatched. The CDR3 has 15 residues. The germline V gene encodes CDR1 MNHEY and CDR2 SMNVEV (reference sequence). The CDR3 here is CATLRGTGVTDTQYF. The CDR3, as DNA: TGTGCCACTCTCCGTGGGACAGGGGTCACAGATACGCAGTATTTT.

This clonotype was counted a few times. J is TRBJ2-6 and V is TRBV12-3 or TRBV12-4; D unresolved. V lost 0 bases, J lost 0 bases, and 6 bases lay in between. CDR3 length: 16 residues. The CDR3 DNA sequence: TGTGCCAGCAGTTTAGCTCCGGGCTCTGGGGCCAACGTCCTGACTTTC. Residues: CASSLAPGSGANVLTF.

On this clonotype itself: A much larger clone lies a single base off, so this may be a read error. V usage is TRBV12-3 or TRBV12-4 and J usage is TRBJ2-6; a weak D match, TRBD1 (6 bases). V lost 4 bases, J lost 8 bases, and 15 bases lay in between. This CDR3 is 15 amino acids long. This CDR3 is CASSSRGNGTNVLTF. In DNA form, the CDR3 reads TGTGCCAGCAGTTCTAGGGGGAACGGGACCAACGTCCTGACTTTC.

In this sample, this clonotype turned up a few times. The chain combines TRBV28 with TRBJ1-5, with D perhaps matching TRBD1 (6 bases). Germline lookup yields CDR1 MDHEN and CDR2 SYDVKM. Trimming stripped 4 bases from V and 7 bases from J, with 8 bases between. The length of the CDR3 is 12 residues. The CDR3 reads CASSSQGQPQHF. The CDR3 DNA sequence: TGTGCCAGCAGTTCTCAGGGGCAGCCCCAGCATTTT.

This clonotype was seen many times. V gene TRBV6-2 or TRBV6-3 combines with J gene TRBJ1-5, with 8 bases lining up with TRBD1. CDR1 and CDR2 from the germline V gene are MNHEY and SVGEGT. There are 16 residues in the CDR3. V gave up 6 bases and J gave up 3 bases; unmatched junction bases: 10. The DNA for the CDR3 is TGTGCCAGCAGACCCCCGACAGGGGAAATCAATCAGCCCCAGCATTTT. Its protein product is CASRPPTGEINQPQHF.

V usage is TRBV7-2 and J usage is TRBJ2-3, with a possible D match to TRBD2 (6 bases). CDR3 size: 12 residues. The germline CDR1 and CDR2 sequences are SGHTA and FQGNSA. Trimming pared 2 bases from V and 13 bases from J, leaving 13 bases between. CDR3 region: CASSLRRGDKYF. In nucleotides, the CDR3 is TGTGCCAGCAGCTTACGGCGGGGAGATAAGTATTTT.

This clonotype was recorded many times. This sequence joins TRBV7-2 and TRBJ1-1; D uncertain. The germline V and J ends were trimmed by 5 bases and 2 bases, with 9 bases remaining between them. This CDR3 has 13 amino acids. CDR1 SGHTA and CDR2 FQGNSA come from the germline V gene. CDR3 sequence reads: CASSIQTNTEAFF. The CDR3 DNA follows: TGTGCCAGCAGCATCCAGACAAACACTGAAGCTTTCTTT.

This clonotype has a count of ten or more. This chain joins TRBV10-3 and TRBJ2-7; D possibly matches TRBD1 or TRBD2 (5 bases each). The V gene lost 10 bases and the J gene lost 4 bases, with 20 bases spanning the gap. CDR1 is ENHRY, CDR2 SYGVKD, per germline. The CDR3 consists of 14 residues. This CDR3 reads CATVRDGGPYEQYF. CDR3 nucleotides: TGTGCCACCGTACGGGACGGCGGACCTTACGAGCAGTACTTC.

This clonotype was observed a few times. The J gene is TRBJ2-5, the V gene TRBV7-9; 9 bases agree with TRBD1. The CDR3 consists of 18 residues. Germline lookup yields CDR1 SEHNR and CDR2 FQNEAQ (reference sequence). V lost 1 base to trimming and J lost 1 base; unmatched junction nucleotides: 10. Here the CDR3 reads CASSLGAPGTGRQETQYF. As DNA, the CDR3 is TGTGCCAGCAGCTTAGGAGCCCCTGGGACAGGGCGCCAAGAGACCCAGTACTTC.

J is TRBJ1-2 and V is TRBV6-5, with D tentatively TRBD1 (6 bases). The CDR3 extends over 14 amino acids. Germline lookup yields CDR1 MNHEY and CDR2 SVGAGI. The V end lost 6 bases, the J end lost 4 bases, and 15 bases lay between the germline ends. CDR3 loop: CASRTGRGGYGYTF. The CDR3 DNA reads as TGTGCCAGCAGAACGGGCAGGGGAGGCTATGGCTACACCTTC.

This clonotype was seen ten or more times. The rearrangement links TRBV19 to TRBJ2-7; D is unresolved. Germline assignment: CDR1 LNHDA and CDR2 SQIVND (reference sequence). V was pared by 3 bases and J by 4 bases, with 13 bases between. The CDR3 consists of 14 residues. The CDR3 reads CASSIQKGVYEQYF. The CDR3 bases are TGTGCCAGTAGTATCCAGAAGGGCGTTTACGAGCAGTACTTC.

This clonotype is classed as medium-sized. The rearrangement joins TRBV7-2 to TRBJ1-1, with D possibly matching TRBD1 (6 bases). Germline V gives CDR1 SGHTA, CDR2 FQGNSA. Trimming removed 8 bases at V and 2 bases at J, with 18 bases between. CDR3 length equals 15 residues. CDR3 nucleotides: TGTGCCAGCGGGGGCCCGGGGGACACCAACACTGAAGCTTTCTTT. Encoded protein: CASGGPGDTNTEAFF.

This clonotype showed up just a few times. The rearrangement links TRBV19 to TRBJ1-1, with D hard to call. V was cut by 10 bases and J by 0 bases, with 15 bases left in between. Germline loops: CDR1 LNHDA, CDR2 SQIVND (reference sequence). This CDR3 spans 14 amino acids. The CDR3: CAIAEGTMNTEAFF. The DNA for the CDR3 is TGTGCCATCGCGGAGGGTACCATGAACACTGAAGCTTTCTTT.

The sample holds many counts of this clonotype. The J gene is TRBJ2-1, the V gene TRBV7-2; TRBD2 agrees at 8 bases. V lost 6 bases and J lost 2; bases outside the gene matches: 6. CDR3 length: 15 residues. CDR1 and CDR2 from the germline V gene are SGHTA and FQGNSA. CDR3 residues: CASSPTSGAYNEQFF. In DNA form, the CDR3 reads TGTGCCAGCAGTCCCACTAGCGGCGCCTACAATGAGCAGTTCTTC.

This clonotype has at least ten counts. The chain employs TRBV6-1 and TRBJ1-5; D not resolved. Germline CDR1 and CDR2: MNHNS and SASEGT. Trimming removed 5 bases from V and 0 bases from J, with 8 bases in between. The CDR3 length is 14 residues. The CDR3 loop reads CASSPAYSNQPQHF. The CDR3 DNA is TGTGCCAGCAGTCCAGCATATAGCAATCAGCCCCAGCATTTT.

V is TRBV6-2 or TRBV6-3 and J is TRBJ2-5; 8 nucleotides agree with TRBD2. With 7 bases clipped from V and 5 bases from J, the junction kept 6 bases outside the gene matches. The CDR3 consists of 13 residues. Germline CDR1 reads MNHEY; CDR2 reads SVGEGT. The CDR3: CASTAGGGETQYF. CDR3 in DNA: TGTGCCAGCACTGCGGGAGGAGGGGAGACCCAGTACTTC.

This clonotype was recorded many times. The junction differs from germline at one of its ends, possibly a read error. The rearrangement joins TRBV7-8 to TRBJ1-6, with D perhaps TRBD1 (5 bases). From germline, CDR1 is SGHVS and CDR2 FQNEAQ. This CDR3 comprises 18 residues. This CDR3 reads CASSLARGSTAPNSPLHF. CDR3 coding DNA: TGTGCCAGCAGCCTAGCCCGGGGGAGCACAGCGCCTAATTCACCCCTCCACTTT.

The table lists this clonotype with many counts. This chain connects TRBV6-2 or TRBV6-3 to TRBJ2-5; 10 bases line up with TRBD2. Germline V gene sequence: CDR1 MNHEY, CDR2 SVGEGT. The CDR3 covers 15 residues. V trimming: 6 bases; J trimming: 1 base; junction bases outside the gene matches: 5. The chain's CDR3 is CASSGLADLQETQYF. The CDR3 DNA reads TGTGCCAGCAGCGGACTAGCGGACCTCCAAGAGACCCAGTACTTC.

This clonotype was picked up many times. The V gene is TRBV12-3 or TRBV12-4, the J gene TRBJ2-3; 10 nucleotides agree with TRBD2. Unmatched junction bases numbered 5, after V lost 2 bases and J lost 0 bases. CDR3 length: 17 amino acids. For the CDR3, the DNA is TGTGCCAGCAGTTTAACGGCTAGCGGGAGAAGCACAGATACGCAGTATTTT. Its protein is CASSLTASGRSTDTQYF.

This clonotype was counted between two and nine times. The chain has TRBV20-1 and TRBJ2-7; D uncertain. Deletions cut 1 base from V and 3 bases from J, with 13 bases between. The CDR3 spans 14 residues. CDR1 and CDR2 from the germline V gene are DFQATT and SNEGSKA (reference sequence). In nucleotides, the CDR3 is TGCAGTGCTAGAGTCGCTAGTATATTCTACGAGCAGTACTTC. Its translation is CSARVASIFYEQYF.